Listed below are T cell receptor beta chains from one sample, sequenced in a study of T cells in Graves' hyperthyroidism and ophthalmopathy. From the multiplex PCR reads, TCRdb called clonotypes with MiXCR, one entry per CDR3 protein. The data show roughly 510,000 distinct CDR3 sequences, more than 20% seen once. The sequencing sample was made of blood. The origin of the receptors is a man younger than 30 with Graves' hyperthyroidism. Both conserved end residues are part of each CDR3. Fields, in order: V gene, D gene, J gene, clone size, CDR3 protein, CDR3 DNA. A D gene is named only where the DNA matches it firmly. Some rows mark clone size as missing; the rest say once, few, many or name a class of expanded clone.

TRBV10-3	TRBD1	TRBJ2-5	many	CAIRAGQGKETQYF	TGTGCCATCAGGGCCGGACAGGGCAAAGAGACCCAGTACTTC
TRBV20-1	TRBD1	TRBJ2-7	NA	CSAKDRDSFYEQYF	TGCAGTGCCAAGGACAGGGACAGCTTCTACGAGCAGTACTTC
TRBV28	TRBD1	TRBJ1-2	many	CASTVTGVGYTF	TGTGCCAGCACCGTTACAGGGGTGGGCTACACCTTC
TRBV11-2	TRBD2	TRBJ2-7	many	CASSEGLARTYEQYF	TGTGCCAGCAGCGAAGGACTAGCCCGAACCTACGAGCAGTACTTC
TRBV30	NA	TRBJ1-1	many	CASKVGPEAFF	TGTGCATCCAAGGTGGGCCCTGAAGCTTTCTTT
TRBV6-2/TRBV6-3	NA	TRBJ2-7	NA	CASSYPGSYEQYF	TGTGCCAGCAGTTACCCGGGCTCATACGAGCAGTACTTC
TRBV6-1	NA	TRBJ1-2	many	CASSVEDNYGYTF	TGTGCCAGCAGTGTGGAGGACAACTATGGCTACACCTTC
TRBV27	NA	TRBJ1-5	many	CASGYQPQHF	TGTGCCAGCGGCTATCAGCCCCAGCATTTT
TRBV7-2	NA	TRBJ2-5	few	CASSFLPPTSRETQYF	TGTGCCAGCAGCTTCCTTCCCCCTACTAGCCGAGAGACCCAGTACTTC
TRBV5-1	NA	TRBJ1-1	many	CASSTGRNTEAFF	TGCGCCAGCAGCACCGGACGGAACACTGAAGCTTTCTTT
TRBV7-8	TRBD1	TRBJ2-1	NA	CASSLRDSYNEQFF	TGTGCCAGCAGCTTAAGGGACAGTTACAATGAGCAGTTCTTC